This T cell receptor beta chain was captured by sequencing in a study of cytomegalovirus exposure and HLA in healthy donors (TCRdb year 2017). Context from the whole study: An earlier analysis of several hundred of the donors reported 250 to 350 Gb of sequence data and 117 million unique TCR beta sequences from roughly 180 million T cells. About 280 gigabases of sequencing data and roughly 81 million unique TCR sequences made up an early release that covered approximately 620 HLA-typed donors. Of the roughly 400 genotyped donors, approximately 80% were placed in the genetic ancestry cluster associated with self-reported Caucasian donors. The study aimed to test whether cataloging public T cell receptors could reveal signatures of past pathogen exposure. Using immunosequencing, the study profiled T cell repertoires from 500 to 800 subjects and related those repertoires to cytomegalovirus serostatus. Along with the approximately 620-subject first cohort, a separate validation cohort of over 90 different subjects was used. To predict cytomegalovirus infection status, the study combined high-throughput TCR immunosequencing, statistical association of individual TCRs with disease status, and machine learning. To study patterns of TCR occurrence, a later analysis re-analyzed previously published TCR beta repertoires from 700 or so donors and added high-resolution HLA genotyping. The later analysis used no new phenotypic data to find candidate immune exposures, relying instead on TCR beta sequences and their occurrence across donors. In an earlier analysis of several hundred of the donors, high-throughput TCR beta sequencing was used to judge whether each TCR beta V gene segment behaved as functional or pseudogenic. Donor age, sex, ethnicity and CMV serostatus were compiled together with the repertoire data. A later genetic analysis took genome-wide SNP genotypes for about three fifths of the 666 donors and used that subset as a discovery cohort. Every repertoire in the discovery cohort had been generated on one and the same sequencing platform. Both class I and class II loci were covered by HLA typing, at four-digit resolution. Typing coverage differed by locus: A, B, C, DRB1 and DQB1 were typed in roughly 620-640 donors, DQA1 in about 550, DPA1 in over 600, and DPB1 in just under 480. Because of strong linkage in the cohort, four or five DR-DQ haplotypes were treated as single units for association and clustering. Among 300 to 500 genotyped donors of the cohort, an average of approximately 220,000 unique TCR beta nucleotide sequences was sequenced per donor, of which about 18% were non-productive.

In total, approximately 610 healthy bone marrow donors made up the cohort. Cohort members were all nominally healthy when sampled, although unrecorded immune exposures were likely present. The donor tested CMV seronegative and was one of the 352 seronegative cohort members. A peripheral blood sample was collected from each donor, and TCR beta sequencing was performed on peripheral blood mononuclear cells. The Qiagen DNeasy Blood Extraction Kit was used to extract genomic DNA from the blood cell samples. About this clone itself: Its specific antigen is unknown. One end of the junction varies from germline; a read error may be responsible.

The library came from the immunoSEQ multiplex PCR assay. A mixture of 60 forward primers for TCR Vbeta segments and 13 reverse primers for TCR Jbeta segments was used in the multiplex PCR. A multiplex PCR assay on genomic DNA amplified the CDR3 region of rearranged TCR beta genes. The Illumina HiSeq System was used to sequence the amplified TCR beta libraries as 87-base-pair reads. In the authors' own workflow: Across the 666 repertoires, a later analysis counted 80 million or so unique TCR beta chains, approximately 10 million of which were shared by at least two donors. A nearest-neighbor algorithm error-corrected the raw reads and collapsed the reads into unique sequences, merging closely related sequences to remove PCR and sequencing errors. V, D and J gene segments were assigned by aligning CDR3 sequences to IMGT reference sequences. For a sequence to be retained, a match of at least six nucleotides was required to both a V gene segment and a J gene segment. A rearrangement was called productive if the CDR3 had no stop codons and remained in frame with V and J, and every other rearrangement was called non-productive. CDR3 was defined according to IMGT convention as the region running from the second conserved V-encoded cysteine to the conserved J-encoded phenylalanine. The earlier analysis of about 610 of the donors excluded any sequence lacking an unambiguous match to a single V gene segment. In an earlier analysis of several hundred of the donors, V segments were called functional above 56.7% productive rearrangements and were called segregating when the between-donor standard deviation exceeded 5%. To diagnose cytomegalovirus status from the catalog of TCR beta chain sequences, a statistical classification framework was built. V and J gene assignment, in a later analysis, came from comparing TCR nucleotide sequences with IMGT/GENE-DB human TR gene sequences. The TCRdist pipeline was used in a later analysis to assign CDR3 sequences and most-parsimonious VDJ recombination scenarios. In a later analysis, each TCR beta chain was defined by its CDR3 amino acid sequence together with its V-gene family, and reads without a unique V-gene family were excluded. In a later analysis, around 600 highly shared, low-generation-probability nucleotide sequences were removed to address suspected cross-contamination and a sequencing artifact. In a later analysis, a clonal expansion index for each public chain was calculated from normalized within-repertoire ranks of inferred template counts. In a later analysis, generation probabilities were computed using a VDJ recombination model fitted to out-of-frame rearrangements, and the results were checked against IGoR. In a later analysis, hypergeometric tests were used to score TCR-TCR, TCR-HLA and TCR-CMV co-occurrence, with a repertoire-size bias correction applied to TCR pairs. To estimate false discovery rates, a later analysis permuted the HLA or CMV assignments 20 times. A later analysis grouped co-occurring TCRs with DBSCAN, adding TCRdist sequence similarity when clustering within HLA-allele-positive subsets. Co-occurrence clustering excluded repertoires with fewer than 30,000 or more than 120,000 public chains, plus five with anomalous nucleotide sharing. The table was pulled from immuneACCESS by TCRdb, which kept in-frame rearrangements only. Such tables lose some clones; where checked, under half of the loss comes from unresolved V genes, and the rest has no known cause. Clonal size and the V and J genes are those of that table, whereas D and trimming came from the DNA. This sample has 150,000 or so clones in its table, and about 80% of those were observed once. Approximately 1.9% of the sample belongs to the ten largest clones.

CDR3 length: 15 amino acids, cysteine to phenylalanine. The only DNA kept is the CDR3, 45 bases in frame from the first base. The germline V gene provides CDR1 LGHNA and CDR2 YNFKEQ. The full study reports these points: The classifier was reported to diagnose cytomegalovirus status with high specificity and sensitivity in both the original cohort and the validation cohort. In vitro tests confirmed that three of the cytomegalovirus-associated TCR beta chains recognize cytomegalovirus antigens. The 87-base-pair reads could not distinguish some IMGT-functional V segments, including TRBV6-2 and TRBV6-3, so those segments were excluded. In a later genetic analysis, a missense DCLRE1C variant was associated with V-gene and J-gene trimming of TCR beta chains, and the association was replicated in an independent cohort. A cluster of highly shared sequence variants was judged likely to be a technical artifact of the sequencing pipeline. When HLA alleles, especially DR and DQ, strongly co-occurred, TCR associations were difficult to assign to individual alleles. In a later analysis, 16,951 TCR beta sequences were associated with specific HLA alleles at a false discovery rate of 0.05. Sequencing depth was assumed to be roughly uniform across donors in the presence/absence analyses, though that assumption may not hold. In a later analysis, the rate of TCR association differed among HLA loci, with DRB1 alleles having the most associated TCRs and HLA-C alleles having the fewest. Because HLA typing was missing for some donors at each locus, association tests included only the typed subset. Because counts were too low, roughly 17 rarely observed V segments, including chromosome 9 orphons, were left out of the earlier analysis of over 550 of the donors. For the cohort, immune exposure information was limited to CMV serostatus. According to a later analysis, parvovirus B19, influenza, CMV and Epstein-Barr virus appeared linked to several top co-occurrence clusters. In a later analysis, HLA-associated TCR beta chains were found to be more clonally expanded and to have lower generation probabilities than equally common non-associated chains. Linkage disequilibrium might explain the correlated functional status among segregating V segments, but an unknown experimental factor could not be excluded. In an earlier analysis of approximately 590 of the donors, most TCR beta V segments appeared in productive rearrangements about 90% or about 30% of the time, broadly matching IMGT annotations. A total of 164 TCR beta chains were listed by the study as associated with cytomegalovirus. A further reported finding was that TCR beta sequences accurately predicted the HLA-A and HLA-B alleles for most subjects in the first cohort. Most CMV-associated TCR beta chains appeared to be HLA-restricted in a later analysis, and the HLA associations seemed to be driven largely by CMV exposure. The cohort was sequenced for TCR beta chains only, and without alpha or paired-chain data the features that could be detected were limited. According to the authors, the approach could potentially be generalized to other disease states and immunological phenotypes. Compared with the 666-donor mean, donors in an Asian-associated ancestry cluster had fewer N-insertions in productive TCRs, according to a later genetic analysis. While some public TCRs were present in many individuals, most TCR sequences turned up only very rarely across donors.

The sequencing sample was made of PBMCs. The chain is encoded by TRBV4-2 joined to TRBJ1-2; TRBD1 fits 7 bases in the junction. This sequence was found in a middle-aged woman in good health and CMV-seronegative. The nucleotide sequence reads as follows: TGTGCCAGCAGCCAAGAGTCCGGGACAGTCTATGTCTACACCTTC. Translation gives CASSQESGTVYVYTF.